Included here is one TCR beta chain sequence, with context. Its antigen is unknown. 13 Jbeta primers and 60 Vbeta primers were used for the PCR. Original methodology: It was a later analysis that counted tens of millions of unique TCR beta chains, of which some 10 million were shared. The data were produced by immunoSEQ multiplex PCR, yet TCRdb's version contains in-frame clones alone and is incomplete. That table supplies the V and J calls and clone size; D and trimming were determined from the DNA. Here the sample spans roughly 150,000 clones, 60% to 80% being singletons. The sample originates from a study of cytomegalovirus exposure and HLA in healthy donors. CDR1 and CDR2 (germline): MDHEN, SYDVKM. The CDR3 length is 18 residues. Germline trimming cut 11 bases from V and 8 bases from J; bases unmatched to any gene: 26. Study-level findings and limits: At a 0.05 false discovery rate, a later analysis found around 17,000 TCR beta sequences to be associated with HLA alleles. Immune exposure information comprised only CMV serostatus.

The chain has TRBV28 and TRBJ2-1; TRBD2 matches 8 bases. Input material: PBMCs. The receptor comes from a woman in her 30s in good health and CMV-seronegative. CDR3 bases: TGTGCCTTCGAACTCGCCCCAGCGGGGGCGCGGGGGTTGGATGAGCAGTTCTTC. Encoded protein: CAFELAPAGARGLDEQFF.